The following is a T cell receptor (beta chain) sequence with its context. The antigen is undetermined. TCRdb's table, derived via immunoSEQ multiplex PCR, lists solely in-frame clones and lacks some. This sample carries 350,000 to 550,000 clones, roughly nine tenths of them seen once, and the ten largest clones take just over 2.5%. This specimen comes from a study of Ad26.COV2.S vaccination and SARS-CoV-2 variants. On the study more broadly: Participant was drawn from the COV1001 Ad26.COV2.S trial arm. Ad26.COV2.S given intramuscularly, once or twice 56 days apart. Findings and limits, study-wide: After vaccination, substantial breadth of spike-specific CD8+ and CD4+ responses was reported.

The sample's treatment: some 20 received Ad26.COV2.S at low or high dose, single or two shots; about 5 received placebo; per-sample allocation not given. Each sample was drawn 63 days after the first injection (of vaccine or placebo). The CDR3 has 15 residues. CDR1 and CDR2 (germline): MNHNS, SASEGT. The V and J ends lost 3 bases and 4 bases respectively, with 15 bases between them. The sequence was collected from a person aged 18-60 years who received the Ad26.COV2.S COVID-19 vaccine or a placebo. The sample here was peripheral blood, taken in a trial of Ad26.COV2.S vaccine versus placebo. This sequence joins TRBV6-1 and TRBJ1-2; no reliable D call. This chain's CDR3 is CASSDIIDGIYGYTF. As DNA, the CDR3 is TGTGCCAGCAGTGATATAATAGATGGGATCTATGGCTACACCTTC.